Listed here are 16 T cell receptor beta chains from one sample, sequenced in a study of technical replicates of blood from a handful of donors. Data came from immunoSEQ multiplex PCR; TCRdb stores just in-frame clones and leaves some out. The table records roughly 62,000 clones, approximately 95% of them present only once. The sample consisted of PBMCs. These receptors all stem from a human donor in good health. Some clones in this sample may be carry-over from other donors' samples.

The chain links TRBV4-1 to TRBJ2-3; the match to TRBD2 covers 7 bases. Germline trimming cut 4 bases from V and 5 bases from J; bases unmatched to any gene: 12. Germline V lookup: CDR1 MGHRA, CDR2 YSYEKL. The CDR3 totals 16 residues. The CDR3 is CASSPRGGEGRDTQYF. CDR3 bases: TGCGCCAGCAGCCCTCGGGGTGGGGAGGGCAGAGATACGCAGTATTTT.

The rearrangement uses TRBV5-8 and TRBJ1-1; the D gene is possibly TRBD1 (5 bases). Trimming removed 4 bases at V and 8 bases at J, with 15 bases between. The CDR3 has 13 amino acids. Germline loops: CDR1 SGHTS, CDR2 YDEGEE. CDR3 in DNA: TGTGCCAGCAGCCAGTACAGGCCTATAGAAGCTTTCTTT. It specifies CASSQYRPIEAFF.

This clone was found once. The chain links TRBV5-1 to TRBJ1-1; 8 positions match TRBD1. The germline V gene encodes CDR1 SGHRS and CDR2 YFSETQ. Trimming took 3 bases from V and 1 from J; bases not matched to a gene: 2. This CDR3 has 14 amino acids. CDR3 sequence reads: CASSSGTGNTEAFF. The DNA for the CDR3 is TGCGCCAGCAGCTCTGGGACAGGGAACACTGAAGCTTTCTTT.

CDR3 residues: CASSYSRRVSDGTQYF. The CDR3 DNA sequence: TGTGCCAGCAGTTACTCCCGTCGGGTGTCAGATGGGACCCAGTACTTC. The V gene is TRBV6-5, the J gene TRBJ2-5; no clear D. Trimming removed 0 bases at V and 7 bases at J, with 18 bases between. This CDR3 region has 16 residues. Germline assignment: CDR1 MNHEY and CDR2 SVGAGI.

The chain joins TRBV7-8 to TRBJ2-7; 9 nucleotides match TRBD2. The CDR3 consists of 15 residues. Germline-derived CDR1 and CDR2 are SGHVS and FQNEAQ. The V and J ends lost 4 bases and 4 bases, in that order; junction bases with no gene match: 8. CDR3 protein: CASSSLPSGTYEQYF. The CDR3 nucleotides read TGTGCCAGCAGCTCTCTCCCTAGCGGGACATACGAGCAGTACTTC.

The chain has TRBV11-3 and TRBJ2-3, with a possible D match to TRBD2 (6 bases). The V gene's germline CDR1 is SGHNT and CDR2 YENEEA. CDR3 length equals 13 residues. Trimming stripped 4 bases from V and 6 bases from J, with 11 bases between. This chain's CDR3 is CASSSRDSDTQYF. CDR3 sequence (DNA): TGTGCCAGCAGCTCCCGGGACTCCGATACGCAGTATTTT.

The V gene is TRBV29-1, the J gene TRBJ2-7; TRBD2 might be the D (5 bases). The CDR3 length is 12 residues. The V end was cut by 4 bases, the J end by 2 bases, with 9 bases between. Germline assignment: CDR1 SQVTM and CDR2 ANQGSEA. This CDR3 is CSVGRVPYEQYF. In DNA, the CDR3 is TGCAGCGTTGGGCGGGTCCCCTACGAGCAGTACTTC.

The V call is TRBV18, the J call TRBJ2-7, with 8 bases matching TRBD1. V lost 3 bases and J lost 0; bases outside the gene matches: 10. The germline V gene has CDR1 KGHSH and CDR2 LQKENI. CDR3 length: 17 residues. The CDR3 DNA is TGTGCCAGCTCACCCCTGGACAGGGCGACGGTCTCCTACGAGCAGTACTTC. Translation: CASSPLDRATVSYEQYF.

The chain has TRBV6-6 and TRBJ2-7, with D possibly being TRBD2 (6 bases). CDR3 length: 14 residues. Germline CDR1 and CDR2: MNHNY and SVGAGI (reference sequence). The V and J ends lost 3 bases and 3 bases respectively, with 12 bases between them. The CDR3 loop reads CASSYGGANYEQYF. The CDR3, as DNA: TGTGCCAGCAGTTATGGCGGGGCCAACTACGAGCAGTACTTC.

This chain joins TRBV16 and TRBJ1-1; 7 bases fit TRBD1. The germline V gene has CDR1 KGHSY and CDR2 FQNENV. J was trimmed by 3 bases and V by 4 bases; bases with no gene match: 20. The CDR3 consists of 19 residues. CDR3 loop: CASSPKGYRGYLWDTEAFF. CDR3 in DNA: TGTGCCAGCAGCCCAAAAGGATACAGGGGATATCTATGGGACACTGAAGCTTTCTTT. The full variable domain, in which reference TRBV16 and TRBJ1-1 provide the parts outside the CDR3, is GEEVAQTPKHLVRGEGQKAKLYCAPIKGHSYVFWYQQVLKNEFKFLISFQNENVFDETGMPKERFSAKCLPNSPCSLEIQATKLEDSAVYFCASSPKGYRGYLWDTEAFFGQGTRLTVV.

V gene TRBV5-1 combines with J gene TRBJ2-2; 7 bases agree with TRBD2. J was trimmed by 0 bases and V by 5 bases; bases with no gene match: 4. The CDR3 has 15 amino acids. The V gene's germline CDR1 is SGHRS and CDR2 YFSETQ. CDR3 nucleotide sequence: TGCGCCAGCAGAATTAGCGGGTCGAACACCGGGGAGCTGTTTTTT. Translated, it gives CASRISGSNTGELFF. Supplemented by reference TRBV5-1 and TRBJ2-2, the full variable domain reads KAGVTQTPRYLIKTRGQQVTLSCSPISGHRSVSWYQQTPGQGLQFLFEYFSETQRNKGNFPGRFSGRQFSNSRSEMNVSTLELGDSALYLCASRISGSNTGELFFGEGSRLTVL.

The chain employs TRBV6-6 and TRBJ1-2; 7 bases match TRBD1. This CDR3 has 12 residues. Per germline, CDR1 MNHNY and CDR2 SVGAGI (reference sequence). With 8 bases clipped from V and 0 bases from J, the junction kept 0 bases outside the gene matches. The CDR3 DNA sequence: TGTGCCAGCGGGACAGCTAACTATGGCTACACCTTC. Amino acid sequence: CASGTANYGYTF.

The CDR3 DNA sequence: TGCAGTGCTCTCAGGGACACTGAAGCTTTCTTT. It specifies CSALRDTEAFF. The V and J genes are TRBV20-1 and TRBJ1-1, with a possible D match to TRBD1 (5 bases). The ends were cut back, 5 bases at V and 3 bases at J, with 7 bases in the middle. This CDR3 spans 11 amino acids. CDR1 is DFQATT, CDR2 SNEGSKA, per germline (reference sequence).

This chain connects TRBV28 to TRBJ1-5; 9 bases agree with TRBD1. CDR1 is MDHEN and CDR2 is SYDVKM in the germline V gene. The CDR3 is made up of 15 amino acids. Losses at the gene ends were 3 bases for V and 5 bases for J; bases not matched to a gene: 5. The CDR3 reads CASSLHHRGHQPQHF. The DNA for the CDR3 is TGTGCCAGCAGTTTGCACCACAGGGGGCATCAGCCCCAGCATTTT.

The chain links TRBV18 to TRBJ2-5, with 7 nucleotides matching TRBD1. Germline CDR1 and CDR2: KGHSH and LQKENI. V lost 6 bases and J lost 5; bases outside the gene matches: 6. This CDR3 is 13 amino acids long. This CDR3 is CASSRQGGETQYF. In nucleotides, the CDR3 is TGTGCCAGCTCGAGACAGGGCGGGGAGACCCAGTACTTC.

This chain connects TRBV4-2 to TRBJ2-5; 12 bases match TRBD2. Germline CDR1 LGHNA, CDR2 YNFKEQ. The CDR3 covers 16 residues. V was pared by 2 bases and J by 6 bases, with 7 bases of the junction left unmatched. The CDR3 DNA follows: TGTGCCAGCAGCCAACTAGCGGGAGGGCCATGGAAGACCCAGTACTTC. Protein product: CASSQLAGGPWKTQYF.